This paragraph covers one TCR beta chain sequence. CDR1 and CDR2 (germline): LNHDA, SQIVND (reference sequence). Trimming pared 6 bases from V and 2 bases from J, leaving 12 bases between. The CDR3 extends over 14 amino acids. The record originates from a study of technical replicates of blood from four donors. Data came from immunoSEQ multiplex PCR; TCRdb stores just in-frame clones and leaves some out. Of 75,000 to 95,000 clones in the sample, around 90% were seen once. This chain connects TRBV19 to TRBJ2-3; maybe TRBD2 (5 bases). Source material: T cells isolated from PBMCs. The TCR sequence derives from a human donor in good health. The CDR3 is CASRRAEDTDTQYF. The CDR3 DNA follows: TGTGCCAGTAGGAGAGCGGAAGACACAGATACGCAGTATTTT.